These 5 T cell receptor beta chains were all obtained from the same sample, sequenced in a study of blood T cell repertoires in COVID-19 (dated by TCRdb to the early 2020s). Receptor libraries were prepared by the immunoSEQ multiplex PCR assay. TCRdb re-hosts the immuneACCESS table, in-frame sequences only. Its copies lack some clones; in the studies checked, an unresolved V gene accounts for under half of them, and the cause for the rest is not known. The table for this sample lists around 250,000 clones; more than 75% of them were counted only once. The leading ten clones occupy 1.5% to 2% of the sample. Sequencing was carried out using PBMCs or T cells enriched from blood (not recorded which). The receptor source for this set is a woman in her fifties or sixties who had recovered from COVID-19.

This clone occurred a few times. One end of the junction does not line up with germline, which may come from a read error. This chain connects TRBV4-1 to TRBJ1-3; D may be TRBD1 (6 bases). The CDR3 is 15 residues long. CDR1 is MGHRA and CDR2 is YSYEKL in the germline V gene. CDR3 protein: CASSQTGVGGNTIYF. Here the CDR3 DNA reads TGCGCCAGCAGCCAGACAGGCGTAGGAGGAAACACCATATACTTT.

The chain uses TRBV13 and TRBJ2-7; weak D call: TRBD1 (6 bases). V was trimmed by 5 bases and J by 0 bases, leaving 20 bases between them. CDR3 length equals 17 residues. Per germline, CDR1 PRHDT and CDR2 FYEKMQ (reference sequence). The CDR3 sequence is CASSPEPDRFSSYEQYF. For the CDR3, the DNA is TGTGCCAGCAGCCCAGAACCCGACAGGTTTAGCTCCTACGAGCAGTACTTC.

This clone is termed large (0.1 to 1%). This chain joins TRBV12-3 or TRBV12-4 and TRBJ1-2, with 8 bases that match TRBD1. The CDR3 spans 13 residues. The ends lost 4 bases at V and 8 bases at J; junction bases unmatched: 6. The CDR3 protein is CASSSGTGVGYTF. The CDR3 bases are TGTGCCAGCAGTTCCGGGACAGGTGTGGGCTACACCTTC.

The V call is TRBV30, the J call TRBJ1-5, with D uncertain. The CDR3 loop spans 14 amino acids. V lost 4 bases and J 1 base, leaving 11 bases between the germline ends. In germline, CDR1 is GTSNPN, CDR2 SVGIG (reference sequence). The CDR3 region is CAWKGDASNQPQHF. The CDR3, as DNA: TGTGCCTGGAAGGGAGACGCGAGCAATCAGCCCCAGCATTTT.

This clone occurred a few times. One end of the junction fails to match germline, which may point to a read error. This sequence joins TRBV10-3 and TRBJ2-7; TRBD2 aligns across 10 bases. The germline gives CDR1 ENHRY, CDR2 SYGVKD. The CDR3 is 17 amino acids. The CDR3 is CAVRLGAGGPKLAEQYF. CDR3 bases: TGTGCCGTCAGGTTGGGAGCGGGAGGGCCGAAATTGGCCGAGCAGTACTTC.